This entry lists 20 T cell receptor beta chains sequenced from one sample in a study of cytomegalovirus exposure and HLA in healthy donors. Clones were read by immunoSEQ multiplex PCR, and TCRdb kept only the in-frame ones, dropping some. The sample holds hundreds of thousands of clones, over 75% seen once. Specimen: PBMCs. Every receptor here comes from a woman under 30 in good health and CMV-seronegative.

This clone was recorded once. The rearrangement links TRBV28 to TRBJ1-1; a possible D gene is TRBD1 (5 bases). V was pared by 3 bases and J by 0 bases, with 8 bases between. Germline assignment: CDR1 MDHEN and CDR2 SYDVKM. The CDR3 sequence is 14 residues long. The CDR3 loop reads CASSFRQLNTEAFF. The CDR3 DNA reads TGTGCCAGCAGTTTCAGACAGCTGAACACTGAAGCTTTCTTT.

The J gene is TRBJ2-2, the V gene TRBV19; no reliable D call. The CDR3 covers 13 residues. V was trimmed by 5 bases and J by 8 bases, leaving 12 bases between them. CDR1 and CDR2 from the germline V gene are LNHDA and SQIVND (reference sequence). The CDR3 DNA is TGTGCCAGTAGTTTCCCCTCCGGGGGGGAGCTGTTTTTT. It specifies CASSFPSGGELFF. Based on the CDR3 plus reference TRBV19 and TRBJ2-2, the full variable domain is DGGITQSPKYLFRKEGQNVTLSCEQNLNHDAMYWYRQDPGQGLRLIYYSQIVNDFQKGDIAEGYSVSREKKESFPLTVTSAQKNPTAFYLCASSFPSGGELFFGEGSRLTVL.

The chain recombines TRBV5-1 with TRBJ2-3; D is unclear. Germline V gene data show CDR1 as SGHRS and CDR2 as YFSETQ. The V end lost 0 bases, the J end lost 2 bases, and 7 bases lay between the germline ends. The CDR3 extends over 14 amino acids. CDR3 region: CASSLAGYTDTQYF. CDR3 in DNA: TGCGCCAGCAGCTTGGCAGGCTACACAGATACGCAGTATTTT.

V usage is TRBV6-5 and J usage is TRBJ1-1; D perhaps matches TRBD1 (5 bases). The CDR3 is made up of 11 amino acids. The V gene's germline CDR1 is MNHEY and CDR2 SVGAGI. The ends were cut back, 7 bases at V and 11 bases at J, with 14 bases in the middle. CDR3 in DNA: TGTGCCAGCACCACGGGGGAGAGGGCTTTCTTT. Translation gives CASTTGERAFF.

The chain is built from TRBV28 and TRBJ2-7, with 10 bases matching TRBD1. With V trimmed by 5 bases and J by 4 bases, 8 bases remained unmatched. The germline V gene has CDR1 MDHEN and CDR2 SYDVKM. CDR3 length: 15 residues. The CDR3 DNA reads as TGTGCCAGCAGTCCGAAGGGACAGGGGATTTACGAGCAGTACTTC. Amino acids: CASSPKGQGIYEQYF.

This chain connects TRBV5-1 to TRBJ2-3; 7 nucleotides agree with TRBD2. Losses at the gene ends were 1 base for V and 0 bases for J; bases not matched to a gene: 2. Germline V gene sequence: CDR1 SGHRS, CDR2 YFSETQ. The CDR3 has 15 residues. CDR3 sequence (DNA): TGCGCCAGCAGCTTGAGGGGACTAAGCACAGATACGCAGTATTTT. This translates into CASSLRGLSTDTQYF.

This rearrangement joins TRBV28 to TRBJ1-1, with 7 bases lining up with TRBD1. The junction had 6 bases not matched to a gene; V was cut back by 5 bases and J by 0 bases. The CDR3 length is 15 residues. Germline lookup yields CDR1 MDHEN and CDR2 SYDVKM. The CDR3 reads CASSPLGQLNTEAFF. As DNA, the CDR3 is TGTGCCAGCAGTCCCCTGGGACAGCTGAACACTGAAGCTTTCTTT.

Turning to this clone: One end of the junction varies from germline; a read error may be responsible. The genes are TRBV7-2 and TRBJ2-7, with 8 bases lining up with TRBD2. The CDR3 is made up of 12 amino acids. CDR1 SGHTA and CDR2 FQGNSA come from the germline V gene. The CDR3 loop is CASSLDVSGKAF. CDR3 nucleotides: TGTGCCAGCAGCTTAGACGTTAGCGGGAAGGCCTTC. Complete variable domain (other parts from reference TRBV7-2 and TRBJ2-7): GAGVSQSPSNKVTEKGKDVELRCDPISGHTALYWYRQSLGQGLEFLIYFQGNSAPDKSGLPSDRFSAERTGGSVSTLTIQRTQQEDSAVYLCASSLDVSGKAFGPGTRLTVT.

In its sample, this clone was seen a few times. V is TRBV19 and J is TRBJ2-7; D remains unclear. The CDR3 length is 16 residues. Trimming shortened V by 4 bases and J by 3 bases, and 19 bases separated the two germline ends. From germline, CDR1 is LNHDA and CDR2 SQIVND (reference sequence). In DNA form, the CDR3 reads TGTGCCAGTAGTAGAAATGCCGACTCCCTTATCTACGAGCAGTACTTC. It is translated as CASSRNADSLIYEQYF.

The chain couples TRBV4-3 to TRBJ1-5; no clear D. This CDR3 spans 14 amino acids. Germline CDR1 and CDR2: LGHNA and YSLEER. Between the trimmed V and J ends, which lost 3 bases and 8 bases, there was a span of 14 bases. For the CDR3, the DNA is TGCGCCAGCAGCCAGGACTCACGAGGTGAGCCCCAGCATTTT. This encodes CASSQDSRGEPQHF.

The V gene is TRBV5-1, the J gene TRBJ1-2; 7 positions agree with TRBD1. The CDR3 length is 15 residues. V shed 1 base, J shed 4 bases, and the junction held 7 bases outside the gene matches. CDR1 and CDR2 from the germline V gene are SGHRS and YFSETQ. The CDR3 region is CASSLTDRTSYGYTF. For the CDR3, the DNA is TGCGCCAGCAGCTTGACGGACAGGACGAGCTATGGCTACACCTTC. Full variable domain (remainder filled in from reference TRBV5-1 and TRBJ1-2): KAGVTQTPRYLIKTRGQQVTLSCSPISGHRSVSWYQQTPGQGLQFLFEYFSETQRNKGNFPGRFSGRQFSNSRSEMNVSTLELGDSALYLCASSLTDRTSYGYTFGSGTRLTVV.

The chain combines TRBV5-1 with TRBJ1-2; the match to TRBD1 covers 8 bases. Germline trimming cut 3 bases from V and 12 bases from J; bases unmatched to any gene: 10. The CDR3 length is 13 residues. In germline, CDR1 is SGHRS, CDR2 YFSETQ. The CDR3 sequence: CASSSGQGLGHTF. The CDR3 DNA reads TGCGCCAGCAGCTCCGGACAGGGACTCGGCCACACCTTC.

This chain joins TRBV7-3 and TRBJ2-1; tentatively, D is TRBD2 (6 bases). CDR3 length: 18 residues. V was trimmed by 3 bases and J by 4 bases, leaving 22 bases between them. Germline CDR1 SGHTA, CDR2 FQGTGA. The CDR3 bases are TGTGCCAGCAGCTTTCTCCCCCGCCGGGAGTCGGGTTACAATGAGCAGTTCTTC. Its protein product is CASSFLPRRESGYNEQFF.

This chain uses TRBV11-2 with TRBJ2-4; D may be TRBD2 (5 bases). Germline-derived CDR1 and CDR2 are SGHAT and FQNNGV. There are 16 residues in the CDR3. V lost 5 bases and J 6 bases, leaving 20 bases between the germline ends. The CDR3 sequence: CASSRVAGPSANIQYF. Here the CDR3 DNA reads TGTGCCAGCAGCAGGGTTGCGGGTCCCTCGGCAAACATTCAGTACTTC.

The chain is built from TRBV6-5 and TRBJ1-5, with D hard to call. The CDR3 extends over 16 amino acids. Trimming pared 0 bases from V and 0 bases from J, leaving 9 bases between. Per the germline V gene, CDR1 is MNHEY and CDR2 is SVGAGI. The CDR3 sequence: CASSYSGGYSNQPQHF. The DNA for the CDR3 is TGTGCCAGCAGTTACTCGGGCGGGTATAGCAATCAGCCCCAGCATTTT.

The V call is TRBV30, the J call TRBJ2-4; 15 bases fit TRBD2. Germline V gene lookup returns CDR1 GTSNPN and CDR2 SVGIG (reference sequence). There are 16 residues in the CDR3. Unmatched junction bases numbered 3, after V lost 6 bases and J lost 0 bases. The CDR3 region has the DNA TGTGCCTGCGGACTAGCGGGAGGGATAGCCAAAAACATTCAGTACTTC. It is translated as CACGLAGGIAKNIQYF.

The rearrangement joins TRBV18 to TRBJ2-7; 14 bases are shared with TRBD2. Germline assignment: CDR1 KGHSH and CDR2 LQKENI. CDR3 length: 19 amino acids. The J segment lost 4 bases and the V segment lost 3 bases, leaving 14 bases of the junction unmatched. CDR3 coding DNA: TGTGCCAGCTCACCTGGATGGGGACTAGCGGGAGCCTACTGGTACGAGCAGTACTTC. Translation gives CASSPGWGLAGAYWYEQYF.

Notes on this clone: Different DNA sequences within this sample yield the same CDR3. The genes are TRBV13 and TRBJ2-1; 14 bases are shared with TRBD2. The germline V gene encodes CDR1 PRHDT and CDR2 FYEKMQ (reference sequence). The V gene end was trimmed by 4 bases and the J gene end by 5 bases; junction bases not matched to a gene: 1. The CDR3 consists of 15 residues. The CDR3 coding sequence is TGTGCCAGCAGCTCGGGACTAGCGGGAGACAATGAGCAGTTCTTC. Amino acids: CASSSGLAGDNEQFF.

This sequence joins TRBV6-1 and TRBJ2-7; 9 bases are a match to TRBD1. J gave up 1 base and V 4 bases, and 8 bases lay outside the gene matches. There are 16 residues in the CDR3. Germline lookup yields CDR1 MNHNS and CDR2 SASEGT. CDR3 coding DNA: TGTGCCAGCAGTGCAACCTCCGGGACAGGGTCCTACGAGCAGTACTTC. Translated, it gives CASSATSGTGSYEQYF.

In nucleotides, the CDR3 is TGTGCCAGCAGACGACTAGCGGGAGTATGGGAGCAGTACTTC. It translates to CASRRLAGVWEQYF. This sequence joins TRBV11-2 and TRBJ2-7; 12 nucleotides align to TRBD2. Germline V gene lookup returns CDR1 SGHAT and CDR2 FQNNGV. With V trimmed by 6 bases and J by 7 bases, 7 bases remained unmatched. The CDR3 contains 14 residues.